What follows are 8 T cell receptor beta chains derived from one specimen sequenced in a study of cytomegalovirus exposure and HLA in healthy donors. This PCR relied on a set of 60 Vbeta primers and 13 Jbeta primers. Profiled with immunoSEQ multiplex PCR; TCRdb holds only in-frame clones, not every one. This table has nearly 300,000 clones, roughly 88% appearing once. Material: PBMCs. The receptors here all came from a man in his forties in good health and CMV-seropositive.

The gene calls are TRBV7-3 and TRBJ2-5; 10 positions agree with TRBD2. V dropped 0 bases and J dropped 2; count of bases not matched to a gene: 3. CDR1 and CDR2 (germline): SGHTA, FQGTGA. The CDR3 has 16 residues. The chain's CDR3 is CASSLTGTSEQETQYF. The CDR3 DNA sequence: TGTGCCAGCAGCTTAACAGGGACTAGCGAACAAGAGACCCAGTACTTC.

This clone was found once. V gene TRBV6-1 combines with J gene TRBJ2-5, with a weak D call TRBD1 (5 bases). In germline, CDR1 is MNHNS, CDR2 SASEGT. V was clipped by 7 bases and J by 5 bases, with 17 bases between them. This CDR3 is built from 14 residues. In DNA, the CDR3 is TGTGCCAGCAACAAAGATTGGGGCCGGGAGACCCAGTACTTC. This encodes CASNKDWGRETQYF.

About this clone: Sequence at one end of the junction differs from germline and may be a read error. The chain carries TRBV7-9 and TRBJ2-5; 10 bases are shared with TRBD1. CDR1 is SEHNR, CDR2 FQNEAQ, per germline (reference sequence). The CDR3 length is 15 residues. The CDR3 DNA follows: TGTTCCAGCAGCCGACGGACAGGGGGGCAAGAGACCCAGTACTTC. This translates into CSSSRRTGGQETQYF.

V is TRBV10-2 and J is TRBJ2-1; 7 bases are a match to TRBD1. The CDR3 is 15 amino acids. Trimming cost V 6 bases and J 6 bases; bases outside gene matches: 11. Germline-derived CDR1 and CDR2 are WSHSY and SAAADI. The CDR3 protein is CASRLATGLGNEQFF. In DNA, the CDR3 is TGCGCCAGCAGATTAGCGACAGGGCTGGGCAATGAGCAGTTCTTC.

The chain links TRBV4-1 to TRBJ2-7, with 9 positions matching TRBD1. V dropped 2 bases and J dropped 3; count of bases not matched to a gene: 14. This CDR3 is built from 18 residues. Germline loops: CDR1 MGHRA, CDR2 YSYEKL. CDR3 DNA: TGCGCCAGCAGCCAACGTCCCGGGACAGGGTCGGATCGCTACGAGCAGTACTTC. Translating it yields CASSQRPGTGSDRYEQYF.

This sequence joins TRBV5-4 and TRBJ2-3, with 9 bases identical to TRBD2. Trimming at V came to 1 base and at J to 2 bases, leaving 5 bases not matched to a gene. In germline, CDR1 is SGHNT, CDR2 YYREEE (reference sequence). The CDR3 is made up of 16 amino acids. CDR3 loop: CASSLLGGRATDTQYF. The CDR3 DNA reads TGTGCCAGCAGCTTGTTAGGCGGGAGGGCCACAGATACGCAGTATTTT.

The chain combines TRBV19 with TRBJ1-5; a possible D gene is TRBD1 (6 bases). Germline CDR1 and CDR2: LNHDA and SQIVND (reference sequence). This CDR3 is 14 amino acids long. V lost 5 bases and J 2 bases, leaving 10 bases between the germline ends. CDR3 bases: TGTGCCAGTAGTGGTGGGGGCCGCAATCAGCCCCAGCATTTT. It encodes CASSGGGRNQPQHF. Full variable domain (missing parts from reference TRBV19 and TRBJ1-5): DGGITQSPKYLFRKEGQNVTLSCEQNLNHDAMYWYRQDPGQGLRLIYYSQIVNDFQKGDIAEGYSVSREKKESFPLTVTSAQKNPTAFYLCASSGGGRNQPQHFGDGTRLSIL.

V is TRBV7-9 and J is TRBJ1-5; D not certain. The V end lost 1 base, the J end lost 7 bases, and 11 bases lay between the germline ends. CDR3 size: 14 residues. Germline assignment: CDR1 SEHNR and CDR2 FQNEAQ (reference sequence). CDR3 loop: CASSLDAKEQPQHF. The CDR3, as DNA: TGTGCCAGCAGCTTAGACGCCAAAGAGCAGCCCCAGCATTTT.